Below, 26 T cell receptor beta chains from the same sample are listed, as sequenced in a study of regulatory T cells in long-lasting Graves disease. Time point in this sample: newly diagnosed GD, antithyroid drugs for less than 3 months. PBMC RNA served as the TCR library source. The TCR beta library used iRepertoire HTBI primers with Arm-PCR amplification of CDR3. From the multiplex PCR reads, TCRdb called clonotypes with MiXCR, one entry per CDR3 protein. The sample shows hundreds of thousands of distinct CDR3 sequences, roughly 17% of them seen only once. This same sample was also part of a study on T cells in Graves' hyperthyroidism and ophthalmopathy.

The sample consisted of peripheral blood mononuclear cells (PBMCs), taken at new diagnosis, from a patient treated with antithyroid drugs. Source of these receptors: a woman aged 25 to 39 with Graves disease.

This clonotype was counted ten times or more. The chain carries TRBV7-2 and TRBJ1-2; D remains unclear. The V gene lost 0 bases and the J gene lost 5 bases, with 10 bases spanning the gap. Looked up from germline, CDR1 is SGHTA and CDR2 is FQGNSA. CDR3 length: 14 amino acids. The CDR3 sequence: CASSLAGGGYGYTF. The CDR3 bases are TGTGCCAGCAGCTTAGCAGGCGGAGGATATGGCTACACCTTC.

This clonotype was detected ten times or more. This chain uses TRBV3-1 with TRBJ1-5; no firm D call. The V and J ends lost 0 bases and 6 bases respectively, with 6 bases between them. CDR3 length: 13 residues. Germline V gives CDR1 LGHDT, CDR2 YNNKEL (reference sequence). As DNA, the CDR3 is TGTGCCAGCAGCCAAGAGGGGTTTCAGCCCCAGCATTTT. Translated, it gives CASSQEGFQPQHF.

This clonotype was seen repeatedly, ten times or more. The J gene is TRBJ1-1, the V gene TRBV27; 12 bases agree with TRBD1. This CDR3 has 14 amino acids. Germline CDR1 MNHEY, CDR2 SMNVEV (reference sequence). The trim removed 9 bases at V and 11 bases at J, leaving 13 bases unmatched. CDR3 amino acids: CASSLTRDRGRAFF. In nucleotides, the CDR3 is TGTGCCAGTTCCTTAACCCGGGACAGGGGGCGGGCTTTCTTT.

This clonotype was picked up many times. The chain employs TRBV6-1 and TRBJ2-5; maybe TRBD2 (5 bases). The CDR3 totals 17 residues. Germline values: CDR1 MNHNS, CDR2 SASEGT. Trimming took 5 bases from V and 2 from J, leaving 21 bases between them. The CDR3 sequence: CASSTHSGSAAQETQYF. The CDR3 nucleotides read TGTGCCAGCAGTACCCACAGCGGTTCGGCAGCACAAGAGACCCAGTACTTC.

This clonotype has ten or more counts. The chain couples TRBV7-9 to TRBJ2-1, with 10 bases fitting TRBD1. V lost 3 bases and J lost 8; bases outside the gene matches: 13. The CDR3 is made up of 17 amino acids. Germline CDR1 is SEHNR and CDR2 is FQNEAQ (reference sequence). The chain's CDR3 is CASSFLAGTGAYDEQFF. CDR3 in DNA: TGTGCCAGCAGCTTCTTAGCCGGGACAGGGGCTTATGATGAGCAGTTCTTC.

The V gene is TRBV27, the J gene TRBJ1-1, with 9 bases aligning to TRBD1. The germline V gene encodes CDR1 MNHEY and CDR2 SMNVEV (reference sequence). The CDR3 runs 16 residues. V lost 1 base, J lost 4 bases, and 7 bases stayed unmatched. The CDR3 protein is CASSLLQGQGGTEAFF. Written as DNA, the CDR3 is TGTGCCAGCAGTTTATTGCAGGGACAGGGAGGCACTGAAGCTTTCTTT.

This clonotype was seen a few times. The V and J genes are TRBV4-3 and TRBJ2-6; D not resolved. V was clipped by 4 bases and J by 0 bases, with 10 bases between them. This CDR3 region has 16 residues. CDR1 and CDR2 (germline): LGHNA, YSLEER. DNA for the CDR3: TGCGCCAGCAGCCCCGAGCCAGGCTCTGGGGCCAACGTCCTGACTTTC. Translated, it gives CASSPEPGSGANVLTF.

The CDR3 DNA reads as TGTGCCAGCAGCGCGCTAGCGGGTAACACCGGGGAGCTGTTTTTT. Encoded protein: CASSALAGNTGELFF. The chain joins TRBV7-9 to TRBJ2-2; 8 nucleotides match TRBD2. The CDR3 sequence is 15 residues long. Germline CDR1 reads SEHNR; CDR2 reads FQNEAQ (reference sequence). The V gene end was trimmed by 5 bases and the J gene end by 2 bases; junction bases not matched to a gene: 4.

The rearrangement links TRBV3-1 to TRBJ2-1; perhaps D is TRBD1 or TRBD2 (6 bases each). Looked up from germline, CDR1 is LGHDT and CDR2 is YNNKEL (reference sequence). With 1 base removed from V and 3 bases from J, the gap between germline ends came to 16 bases. The CDR3 is 17 residues long. In nucleotides, the CDR3 is TGTGCCAGCAGCCAAGGGGGGGCGGCCCGATTCTACAATGAGCAGTTCTTC. Encoded protein: CASSQGGAARFYNEQFF.

This clonotype was observed many times. V usage is TRBV11-2 and J usage is TRBJ2-1, with 10 positions matching TRBD2. Germline values: CDR1 SGHAT, CDR2 FQNNGV. The CDR3 is made up of 16 amino acids. V was clipped by 4 bases and J by 6 bases; unmatched bases: 9. CDR3 in amino acids: CASSWRGAGGTNEQFF. The CDR3 coding sequence is TGTGCCAGCAGCTGGCGAGGAGCGGGAGGGACCAATGAGCAGTTCTTC.

This clonotype was counted ten times or more. The V and J genes are TRBV20-1 and TRBJ1-5; D ambiguous. V lost 1 base to trimming and J lost 3 bases, with 10 bases between them. Per the germline V gene, CDR1 is DFQATT and CDR2 is SNEGSKA (reference sequence). CDR3 length: 14 residues. The chain's CDR3 is CSARGTRSNQPQHF. CDR3 bases: TGCAGTGCTAGAGGGACGAGGTCCAATCAGCCCCAGCATTTT.

Many counts were recorded for this clonotype. The rearrangement links TRBV20-1 to TRBJ1-2; D possibly corresponds to TRBD1 (6 bases). The germline gives CDR1 DFQATT, CDR2 SNEGSKA (reference sequence). Trimming stripped 1 base from V and 4 bases from J, with 10 bases between. CDR3 length: 13 residues. CDR3 nucleotides: TGCAGTGCTAGAGCGGTAGGGGGCTATGGCTACACCTTC. It codes for CSARAVGGYGYTF.

This clonotype appeared many times. V is TRBV20-1 and J is TRBJ1-6; no clear D. V gave up 1 base and J gave up 14 bases, with 18 bases separating them. In germline, CDR1 is DFQATT, CDR2 SNEGSKA (reference sequence). CDR3 length: 14 amino acids. The CDR3 protein is CSARGIRSEVALHF. CDR3 sequence (DNA): TGCAGTGCTAGAGGTATCAGGAGCGAGGTGGCCCTCCACTTT.

This chain joins TRBV7-2 and TRBJ2-7; the match to TRBD2 covers 8 bases. The V gene's germline CDR1 is SGHTA and CDR2 FQGNSA. The CDR3 is 14 amino acids. V was pared by 5 bases and J by 3 bases, with 6 bases of the junction left unmatched. The CDR3 DNA sequence: TGTGCCAGCAGCCCAGCGGGAGCTGGCTACGAGCAGTACTTC. Translated: CASSPAGAGYEQYF.

This clonotype was seen many times. This rearrangement joins TRBV11-2 to TRBJ2-5; 13 nucleotides agree with TRBD2. The length of the CDR3 is 15 residues. The V segment lost 5 bases and the J segment 4 bases; nucleotides outside the gene matches: 4. CDR1 SGHAT and CDR2 FQNNGV come from the germline V gene. CDR3 in DNA: TGTGCCAGCAGCAAGGGACTAGCGGGAAGAGAGACCCAGTACTTC. As protein: CASSKGLAGRETQYF.

This clonotype was observed at least ten times. V is TRBV18 and J is TRBJ1-2; D remains ambiguous. Germline V gene sequence: CDR1 KGHSH, CDR2 LQKENI. The CDR3 covers 15 residues. Between the trimmed V and J ends, which lost 3 bases and 0 bases, there was a span of 11 bases. The chain's CDR3 is CASSPQTSTNYGYTF. DNA for the CDR3: TGTGCCAGCTCACCGCAGACGTCGACTAACTATGGCTACACCTTC.

This clonotype has more than one count but fewer than ten. V gene TRBV6-5 combines with J gene TRBJ2-7, with TRBD1 matching over 10 bases. The V and J ends lost 2 bases and 1 base, in that order; junction bases with no gene match: 11. Germline V gene sequence: CDR1 MNHEY, CDR2 SVGAGI. The CDR3 runs to 18 residues. Here the CDR3 reads CASSYGQGDLSISYEQYF. In DNA, the CDR3 is TGTGCCAGCAGTTACGGACAGGGGGACCTCTCCATTTCCTACGAGCAGTACTTC.

This clonotype has at least ten counts. The chain joins TRBV30 to TRBJ2-7; tentatively, D is TRBD2 (7 bases). Trimming removed 0 bases from V and 3 bases from J, with 12 bases in between. The V gene's germline CDR1 is GTSNPN and CDR2 SVGIG (reference sequence). This CDR3 is built from 14 residues. The CDR3 sequence: CAWSVGGGVYEQYF. CDR3 bases: TGTGCCTGGAGTGTAGGGGGGGGGGTCTACGAGCAGTACTTC.

The sample holds many counts of this clonotype. The V gene is TRBV12-3 or TRBV12-4, the J gene TRBJ2-4; 11 bases fit TRBD2. This CDR3 is built from 16 residues. The V gene end was trimmed by 4 bases and the J gene end by 6 bases; junction bases not matched to a gene: 8. CDR3 residues: CASSSPLAGGLNIQYF. The CDR3 bases are TGTGCCAGCAGTTCCCCCCTAGCGGGAGGACTAAACATTCAGTACTTC.

This clonotype was seen repeatedly, ten times or more. The rearrangement links TRBV30 to TRBJ2-5, with D tentatively TRBD1 (6 bases). V was shortened by 7 bases and J by 3 bases, with 15 bases between the two germline ends. Germline lookup yields CDR1 GTSNPN and CDR2 SVGIG (reference sequence). The CDR3 runs 13 residues. The CDR3 nucleotides read TGTGCCTTACAAATCAGGGGAAAAGAGACCCAGTACTTC. The encoded protein is CALQIRGKETQYF.

This clonotype has just a few counts. The chain joins TRBV10-3 to TRBJ1-6; 7 nucleotides line up with TRBD1. With V trimmed by 7 bases and J by 3 bases, 3 bases remained unmatched. The CDR3 covers 14 residues. Germline values: CDR1 ENHRY, CDR2 SYGVKD. CDR3 DNA sequence: TGTGCCATCAAGCGGGACAGCTATAATTCACCCCTCCACTTT. This sequence encodes CAIKRDSYNSPLHF.

V usage is TRBV7-9 and J usage is TRBJ1-4; tentatively, D is TRBD1 (5 bases). This CDR3 is 14 amino acids long. Trimming stripped 3 bases from V and 8 bases from J, with 13 bases between. Per germline, CDR1 SEHNR and CDR2 FQNEAQ (reference sequence). CDR3 nucleotides: TGTGCCAGCAGCTTGTTTGACCGGGGCGAAAAACTGTTTTTT. It specifies CASSLFDRGEKLFF.

This clonotype was picked up a small number of times. The chain employs TRBV2 and TRBJ2-1, with D tentatively TRBD1 (6 bases). V was shortened by 10 bases and J by 3 bases, with 16 bases between the two germline ends. The CDR3 extends over 14 amino acids. Germline loops: CDR1 SNHLY, CDR2 FYNNEI. CDR3 DNA: TGTGCCAACCTACAGGGAATGGGCTACAATGAGCAGTTCTTC. It translates to CANLQGMGYNEQFF.

This clonotype was seen a handful of times. The chain links TRBV19 to TRBJ2-1; 9 nucleotides align to TRBD2. The CDR3 is 14 residues long. CDR1 and CDR2 from the germline V gene are LNHDA and SQIVND (reference sequence). V was clipped by 3 bases and J by 6 bases; unmatched bases: 3. The CDR3 region is CASSILAGTNEQFF. DNA for the CDR3: TGTGCCAGTAGTATCCTAGCGGGAACCAATGAGCAGTTCTTC.

This clonotype was seen many times. The chain recombines TRBV28 with TRBJ2-3, with TRBD2 identical over 9 bases. V lost 6 bases, J lost 3 bases, and 10 bases stayed unmatched. CDR1 is MDHEN, CDR2 SYDVKM, per germline. The CDR3 covers 16 residues. The CDR3 nucleotides read TGTGCCAGCAGCCCGTTAGCGGGAGTTTGGACAGATACGCAGTATTTT. Its protein product is CASSPLAGVWTDTQYF. The entire variable domain, with the rest obtained from reference TRBV28 and TRBJ2-3, is as follows: DVKVTQSSRYLVKRTGEKVFLECVQDMDHENMFWYRQDPGLGLRLIYFSYDVKMKEKGDIPEGYSVSREKKERFSLILESASTNQTSMYLCASSPLAGVWTDTQYFGPGTRLTVL.

The chain employs TRBV11-2 and TRBJ2-1, with D possibly matching TRBD2 (6 bases). V was trimmed by 4 bases and J by 8 bases, leaving 24 bases between them. The germline gives CDR1 SGHAT, CDR2 FQNNGV. This CDR3 has 17 residues. This CDR3 reads CASSSLKGRGTPHEQFF. The CDR3 region has the DNA TGTGCCAGCAGCTCCCTTAAAGGTCGCGGGACGCCCCATGAGCAGTTCTTC.